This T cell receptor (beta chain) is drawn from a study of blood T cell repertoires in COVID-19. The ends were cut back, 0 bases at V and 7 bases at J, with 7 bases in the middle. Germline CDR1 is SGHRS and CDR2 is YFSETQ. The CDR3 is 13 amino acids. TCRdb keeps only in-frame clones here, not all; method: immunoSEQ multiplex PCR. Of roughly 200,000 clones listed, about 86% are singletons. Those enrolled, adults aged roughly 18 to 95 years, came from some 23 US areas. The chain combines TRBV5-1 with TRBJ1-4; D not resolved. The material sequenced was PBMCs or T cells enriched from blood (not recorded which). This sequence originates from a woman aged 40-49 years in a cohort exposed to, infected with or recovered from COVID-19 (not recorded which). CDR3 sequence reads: CASSLAVGEKLFF. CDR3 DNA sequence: TGCGCCAGCAGCTTGGCTGTCGGTGAAAAACTGTTTTTT.